The text below deals with one TCR beta chain. Its antigen is still unknown. These data come from a study of graft-versus-host responses after intestinal transplantation. Findings of the study overall: High graft-versus-host to host-versus-graft clonal ratios were found in allografts of patients who had graft-donor T cell macrochimerism. Some GvH clones were seen earlier in gut or blood, suggesting intestinal origin.

Measured with immunoSEQ multiplex PCR; TCRdb has only the in-frame clones, and not every one. The table has 15,000 to 20,000 clones, approximately 70% seen once. The CDR3 loop spans 18 amino acids. The ends lost 4 bases at V and 6 bases at J; junction bases unmatched: 20. Germline V gene lookup returns CDR1 SGHRS and CDR2 YFSETQ. The authors processed graft tissue to release intraepithelial and lamina propria lymphocytes. Specimen: ileum tissue, collected roughly 21 days after intestinal transplant. The V and J genes are TRBV5-1 and TRBJ1-2; 8 nucleotides line up with TRBD1. This clonotype was obtained from a human patient who received an intestinal transplant, so some T cells may come from the graft donor. The CDR3 reads CASSEILPPGQVADGYTF. CDR3 in DNA: TGCGCCAGCAGCGAAATTTTGCCGCCGGGACAGGTAGCAGATGGCTACACCTTC. The full variable domain, rest sourced from reference TRBV5-1 and TRBJ1-2, is KAGVTQTPRYLIKTRGQQVTLSCSPISGHRSVSWYQQTPGQGLQFLFEYFSETQRNKGNFPGRFSGRQFSNSRSEMNVSTLELGDSALYLCASSEILPPGQVADGYTFGSGTRLTVV.